These 2 T cell receptor beta chains were all obtained from the same sample, sequenced in a study of blood T cell repertoires in COVID-19. Sequenced by immunoSEQ multiplex PCR; TCRdb stores in-frame clones only, minus some. The sample has roughly 100,000 clones, 84% seen once; the top ten hold 12%. The specimen was peripheral blood. The receptors here all came from a human donor in a cohort sampled during active COVID-19.

V usage is TRBV24-1 and J usage is TRBJ2-3; TRBD1 matches 11 bases. The trim removed 3 bases at V and 6 bases at J, leaving 13 bases unmatched. The CDR3 covers 18 residues. The germline CDR1 and CDR2 sequences are KGHDR and SFDVKD. CDR3 residues: CATSDRTIKGQGEDTQYF. The CDR3 DNA reads TGTGCCACCAGTGATAGGACTATCAAGGGACAGGGGGAGGATACGCAGTATTTT.

The chain employs TRBV4-1 and TRBJ2-1, with TRBD1 identical over 8 bases. The ends lost 2 bases at V and 1 base at J; junction bases unmatched: 1. Germline loops: CDR1 MGHRA, CDR2 YSYEKL. CDR3 length equals 15 residues. This chain's CDR3 is CASSQRQGSYNEQFF. The DNA for the CDR3 is TGCGCCAGCAGCCAAAGACAGGGGTCCTACAATGAGCAGTTCTTC.